This entry lists 30 T cell receptor beta chains sequenced from one sample in a study of blood T cells in healthy people across ages. The use of a sample-barcoded 5' primer and a J-beta primer mix characterized a second PCR of about 7 to 12 cycles. One entry per CDR3 protein results from TCRdb running MiXCR on the 5' RACE reads. The sample lists approximately 600,000 distinct CDR3 sequences; 58% were seen once. The sample was blood. These receptors came from a man between 60 and 70 years old in good health.

This chain connects TRBV6-1 to TRBJ1-2, with 8 bases identical to TRBD1. This CDR3 contains 16 residues. V trimming: 11 bases; J trimming: 0 bases; junction bases outside the gene matches: 14. CDR1 is MNHNS and CDR2 is SASEGT in the germline V gene. Here the CDR3 DNA reads TGTGCCGGTTCCGACTTGGGACAGGCCACTAACTATGGCTACACCTTC. Protein product: CAGSDLGQATNYGYTF.

This clonotype was observed at least ten times. The genes are TRBV6-5 and TRBJ2-3; D could derive from TRBD1 or TRBD2 (5 bases each). Trimming pared 5 bases from V and 2 bases from J, leaving 11 bases between. Germline assignment: CDR1 MNHEY and CDR2 SVGAGI. This CDR3 has 14 residues. CDR3 protein: CASSPPGPTDTQYF. In nucleotides, the CDR3 is TGTGCCAGCAGTCCTCCGGGGCCCACAGATACGCAGTATTTT.

V usage is TRBV6-5 and J usage is TRBJ1-1; TRBD1 is a possible D gene (6 bases). Germline V gives CDR1 MNHEY, CDR2 SVGAGI. The CDR3 length is 13 residues. The V end was cut by 5 bases, the J end by 6 bases, with 13 bases between. Here the CDR3 reads CASSQGHQSEAFF. CDR3 nucleotides: TGTGCCAGCAGTCAGGGGCACCAGTCTGAAGCTTTCTTT.

This clonotype has just one count. The chain carries TRBV7-2 and TRBJ1-2; D call uncertain. Germline V lookup: CDR1 SGHTA, CDR2 FQGNSA. Trimming cost V 5 bases and J 2 bases, with 6 bases left between them. CDR3 length: 12 residues. The CDR3 DNA reads as TGTGCCAGCAGCGCGGCCAACTATGGCTACACCTTC. Its translation is CASSAANYGYTF.

This clonotype was detected a few times. At one boundary the junction diverges from the germline segment, which might be a read error. V gene TRBV12-3 or TRBV12-4 combines with J gene TRBJ2-3, with 9 positions matching TRBD1. The CDR3 has 15 residues. CDR3 DNA sequence: TGTGCCAGCAAATGGACAGGGGTCATGGCAGATATGCAGTATTTT. The encoded protein is CASKWTGVMADMQYF.

This chain connects TRBV29-1 to TRBJ2-3, with 7 bases lining up with TRBD1. The germline V gene encodes CDR1 SQVTM and CDR2 ANQGSEA. This CDR3 spans 14 amino acids. J was trimmed by 0 bases and V by 7 bases; bases with no gene match: 7. This CDR3 reads CSGTGVSSTDTQYF. The CDR3 nucleotides are TGCAGCGGGACAGGAGTTTCTAGCACAGATACGCAGTATTTT.

This clonotype occurred a few times. The chain couples TRBV5-1 to TRBJ2-5, with D maybe TRBD1 (5 bases). Germline V CDR1 and CDR2: SGHRS, YFSETQ. The CDR3 consists of 13 residues. V shed 7 bases and J shed 1 base, with 11 bases lying between them. In DNA form, the CDR3 reads TGCGCCAGCTCCAGGGCCTCCCAAGAGACCCAGTACTTC. The encoded protein is CASSRASQETQYF.

The chain combines TRBV7-2 with TRBJ2-5, with 7 bases matching TRBD1. This CDR3 is 14 amino acids long. Per germline, CDR1 SGHTA and CDR2 FQGNSA. V gave up 5 bases and J gave up 2 bases; unmatched junction bases: 5. As DNA, the CDR3 is TGTGCCAGCAGCAGAGGGGGCCCACAAGAGACCCAGTACTTC. It yields the protein CASSRGGPQETQYF.

The gene calls are TRBV20-1 and TRBJ1-1, with TRBD1 identical over 9 bases. The V gene's germline CDR1 is DFQATT and CDR2 SNEGSKA (reference sequence). The CDR3 is 13 residues long. Losses at the gene ends were 6 bases for V and 13 bases for J; bases not matched to a gene: 15. The CDR3 sequence is CSAPPKGQGEVFF. In DNA form, the CDR3 reads TGCAGTGCCCCCCCTAAGGGACAGGGTGAGGTTTTCTTT.

This clonotype was observed many times. The gene calls are TRBV18 and TRBJ1-1; 9 nucleotides line up with TRBD1. Germline values: CDR1 KGHSH, CDR2 LQKENI. V trimming: 6 bases; J trimming: 1 base; junction bases outside the gene matches: 3. The CDR3 totals 14 residues. The CDR3: CASSPGQGNTEAFF. CDR3 DNA: TGTGCCAGCTCTCCGGGACAGGGGAACACTGAAGCTTTCTTT.

This clonotype has just a few counts. This sequence joins TRBV20-1 and TRBJ1-2; D possibly corresponds to TRBD1 (6 bases). The V end was cut by 8 bases, the J end by 3 bases, with 13 bases between. The CDR3 totals 12 residues. Germline lookup yields CDR1 DFQATT and CDR2 SNEGSKA (reference sequence). The CDR3 region has the DNA TGCAGTTTGAAACGACAGGACTATGGCTACACCTTC. Residues: CSLKRQDYGYTF.

In its sample, this clonotype was seen a few times. The chain has TRBV7-2 and TRBJ1-3; D possibly corresponds to TRBD1 (6 bases). CDR1 and CDR2 (germline): SGHTA, FQGNSA. CDR3 length: 14 amino acids. Trimming shortened V by 0 bases and J by 4 bases, and 7 bases separated the two germline ends. The CDR3 sequence: CASSLATGGNTIYF. The CDR3 DNA follows: TGTGCCAGCAGCTTAGCTACAGGGGGAAACACCATATATTTT. Complete variable domain (other parts from reference TRBV7-2 and TRBJ1-3): GAGVSQSPSNKVTEKGKDVELRCDPISGHTALYWYRQSLGQGLEFLIYFQGNSAPDKSGLPSDRFSAERTGGSVSTLTIQRTQQEDSAVYLCASSLATGGNTIYFGEGSWLTVV.

V and J are TRBV4-2 and TRBJ2-7; no definite D call. The CDR3 runs to 16 residues. Deletions cut 0 bases from V and 4 bases from J, with 16 bases between. From germline, CDR1 is LGHNA and CDR2 YNFKEQ. The CDR3 protein is CASSQDPRVILYEQYF. The CDR3 DNA reads TGTGCCAGCAGCCAAGATCCGAGAGTTATCCTGTACGAGCAGTACTTC.

The V and J genes are TRBV6-2 or TRBV6-3 and TRBJ2-7; tentative D call: TRBD2 (6 bases). There are 15 residues in the CDR3. CDR1 is MNHEY, CDR2 SVGEGT, per germline. V was cut by 10 bases and J by 5 bases, with 24 bases left in between. Here the CDR3 reads CATAFRGLRGNEQYF. CDR3 sequence (DNA): TGTGCCACCGCGTTTCGTGGACTAAGAGGAAACGAGCAGTACTTC.

To note about this clonotype: Its ends do not fully match the called genes, so a read error is possible. CDR3 sequence reads: CTSRDYGYTF. The CDR3 coding sequence is TGTACCAGTAGGGATTATGGCTACACCTTC. The rearrangement uses TRBV19 and TRBJ1-2, with D unresolved. Germline V gene lookup returns CDR1 LNHDA and CDR2 SQIVND (reference sequence). CDR3 length: 10 residues.

V usage is TRBV20-1 and J usage is TRBJ1-2; 7 bases agree with TRBD1. After removal of 5 bases from V and 6 bases from J, the junction contained 9 bases not matched to a gene. This CDR3 is built from 13 residues. CDR1 and CDR2 from the germline V gene are DFQATT and SNEGSKA (reference sequence). Here the CDR3 DNA reads TGCAGTGCTCGACAGGGTGGGTTAGATGGCTACACCTTC. Residues: CSARQGGLDGYTF.

V is TRBV4-2 and J is TRBJ2-4, with 10 bases matching TRBD2. The length of the CDR3 is 19 residues. Trimming at V came to 1 base and at J to 1 base, leaving 10 bases not matched to a gene. The germline V gene has CDR1 LGHNA and CDR2 YNFKEQ. This CDR3 reads CASSQGEGGSGGAKNIQYF. CDR3 bases: TGTGCCAGCAGCCAAGGAGAGGGAGGTAGCGGGGGGGCCAAAAACATTCAGTACTTC.

The V gene is TRBV28, the J gene TRBJ2-2, with 11 bases lining up with TRBD1. V was pared by 3 bases and J by 3 bases, with 3 bases of the junction left unmatched. Germline V CDR1 and CDR2: MDHEN, SYDVKM. This CDR3 is 16 amino acids long. CDR3 sequence: CASSFLGQGDTGELFF. CDR3 sequence (DNA): TGTGCCAGCAGTTTCCTGGGACAGGGGGACACCGGGGAGCTGTTTTTT.

The J gene is TRBJ2-1, the V gene TRBV10-3; D is perhaps TRBD2 (6 bases). Trimming shortened V by 7 bases and J by 8 bases, and 21 bases separated the two germline ends. This CDR3 region has 15 residues. CDR1 and CDR2 from the germline V gene are ENHRY and SYGVKD. DNA for the CDR3: TGTGCCATCACGGGGGAGAGGGACCTTATCGATGAGCAGTTCTTC. Protein product: CAITGERDLIDEQFF.

V usage is TRBV3-1 and J usage is TRBJ2-1; D may be TRBD2 (6 bases). The ends were cut back, 3 bases at V and 4 bases at J, with 7 bases in the middle. CDR1 and CDR2 from the germline V gene are LGHDT and YNNKEL (reference sequence). This CDR3 is 13 amino acids long. Written as DNA, the CDR3 is TGTGCCAGCAGCCAGCGGGGATACAATGAGCAGTTCTTC. Amino acids: CASSQRGYNEQFF.

The V call is TRBV29-1, the J call TRBJ2-7; maybe TRBD1 (5 bases). The CDR3 extends over 13 amino acids. Germline CDR1 reads SQVTM; CDR2 reads ANQGSEA. The germline V and J ends were trimmed by 6 bases and 3 bases, with 15 bases remaining between them. The CDR3, as DNA: TGCAGCGTAGCCCACAGGACCCACTACGAGCAGTACTTC. This translates into CSVAHRTHYEQYF.

The table lists this clonotype with a few counts. The CDR3 DNA follows: TGTGCCACCAGTGCCGGGACAGGCCGCTCTGGGGCCAACGTCCTGACTTTC. Amino acid sequence: CATSAGTGRSGANVLTF. The chain is built from TRBV24-1 and TRBJ2-6, with 8 bases that match TRBD1. CDR1 is KGHDR, CDR2 SFDVKD, per germline. Unmatched junction bases numbered 5, after V lost 5 bases and J lost 0 bases. The CDR3 extends over 17 amino acids.

The chain is built from TRBV6-5 and TRBJ2-1; D ambiguous. The V end lost 2 bases, the J end lost 5 bases, and 4 bases lay between the germline ends. CDR3 length: 12 residues. Germline assignment: CDR1 MNHEY and CDR2 SVGAGI. CDR3 residues: CASSYKNNEQFF. CDR3 DNA: TGTGCCAGCAGTTACAAGAACAATGAGCAGTTCTTC.

This clonotype was counted at least ten times. A much larger clone lies one base from this, so it may be a read error. This chain uses TRBV2 with TRBJ2-5; 7 bases align to TRBD2. The CDR3 is 15 residues long. Germline values: CDR1 SNHLY, CDR2 FYNNEI. With V trimmed by 0 bases and J by 11 bases, 12 bases remained unmatched. This CDR3 reads CASSEAGGIAAEQYF. The DNA for the CDR3 is TGTGCCAGCAGTGAAGCGGGGGGGATCGCGGCTGAGCAGTACTTC.

The sample holds one count of this clonotype. The chain links TRBV29-1 to TRBJ2-3; no clear D gene. Germline CDR1 reads SQVTM; CDR2 reads ANQGSEA. V was pared by 8 bases and J by 14 bases, with 14 bases between. CDR3 length: 9 amino acids. CDR3 residues: CSPRLPAYF. The CDR3 nucleotides read TGCAGCCCCCGATTACCCGCGTATTTT.

This clonotype was seen once. For the CDR3, the DNA is TGTGCCAGCAGCCCAGGGTACCCTGCCAAAAACATTCAGTACTTC. Translated, it gives CASSPGYPAKNIQYF. The genes are TRBV12-3 or TRBV12-4 and TRBJ2-4; possibly TRBD1 for D (5 bases). Between the trimmed V and J ends, which lost 6 bases and 1 base, there was a span of 13 bases. This CDR3 has 15 amino acids.

The chain uses TRBV7-2 and TRBJ2-3; TRBD2 matches 10 bases. The CDR3 runs to 18 residues. The germline V gene encodes CDR1 SGHTA and CDR2 FQGNSA. V lost 2 bases to trimming and J lost 2 bases; unmatched junction nucleotides: 10. The CDR3 DNA sequence: TGTGCCAGCAGCTTAATTTGGCGGCTAGCGGGGGTCACAGATACGCAGTATTTT. Its protein is CASSLIWRLAGVTDTQYF. The complete variable domain, with remaining parts taken from reference TRBV7-2 and TRBJ2-3, reads GAGVSQSPSNKVTEKGKDVELRCDPISGHTALYWYRQSLGQGLEFLIYFQGNSAPDKSGLPSDRFSAERTGGSVSTLTIQRTQQEDSAVYLCASSLIWRLAGVTDTQYFGPGTRLTVL.

In DNA, the CDR3 is TGCGCCAGCAGTACCGGGACAGGGCGTGGGCAGCCCCAGCATTTT. Amino acid sequence: CASSTGTGRGQPQHF. This rearrangement joins TRBV10-1 to TRBJ1-5; TRBD1 agrees at 9 bases. Germline CDR1 reads WNHNN; CDR2 reads SYGVQD (reference sequence). The V segment lost 5 bases and the J segment 7 bases; nucleotides outside the gene matches: 9. The CDR3 runs 15 residues.

The sample holds one count of this clonotype. The chain joins TRBV9 to TRBJ2-1, with 10 bases identical to TRBD1. V dropped 1 base and J dropped 10; count of bases not matched to a gene: 8. The CDR3 runs to 15 residues. CDR1 is SGDLS, CDR2 YYNGEE, per germline. CDR3 loop: CASSVTDRGHWEQFF. The CDR3 nucleotides are TGTGCCAGCAGCGTAACCGACAGGGGGCATTGGGAGCAGTTCTTC.

This clonotype was seen a handful of times. The chain links TRBV6-6 to TRBJ2-3; possibly TRBD2 for D (5 bases). Germline V gene data show CDR1 as MNHNY and CDR2 as SVGAGI (reference sequence). This CDR3 has 14 residues. Trimming removed 6 bases from V and 3 bases from J, with 13 bases in between. CDR3 DNA sequence: TGTGCCAGCAGCCCTGCCACGGGGACAGATACGCAGTATTTT. This codes for CASSPATGTDTQYF.